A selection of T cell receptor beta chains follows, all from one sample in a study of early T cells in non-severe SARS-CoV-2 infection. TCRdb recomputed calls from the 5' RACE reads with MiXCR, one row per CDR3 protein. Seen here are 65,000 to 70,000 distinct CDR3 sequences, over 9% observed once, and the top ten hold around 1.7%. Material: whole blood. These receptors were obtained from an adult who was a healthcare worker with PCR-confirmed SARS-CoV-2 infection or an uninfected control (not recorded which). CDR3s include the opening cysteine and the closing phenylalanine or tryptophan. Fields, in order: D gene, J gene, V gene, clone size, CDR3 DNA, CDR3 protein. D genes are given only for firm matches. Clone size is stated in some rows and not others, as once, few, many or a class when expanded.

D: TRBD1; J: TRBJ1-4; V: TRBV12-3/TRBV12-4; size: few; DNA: TGTGCCAGCAGGCGTTACAGGGGGCGAGGTGAAAAACTGTTTTTT; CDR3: CASRRYRGRGEKLFF
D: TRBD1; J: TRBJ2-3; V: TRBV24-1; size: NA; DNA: TGTGCCACCAGTGACAGGAACAGGGGAGATACGCAGTATTTT; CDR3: CATSDRNRGDTQYF
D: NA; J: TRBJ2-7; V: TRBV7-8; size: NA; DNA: TGTGCCAGCAGCCTTAGGAGGGCTACAGGGACTTACGAGCAGTACTTC; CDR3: CASSLRRATGTYEQYF
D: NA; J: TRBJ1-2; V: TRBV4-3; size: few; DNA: TGCGCCAGCAGCCAAGGGAGGGGCTTTGGAGGGTATGGCTACACCTTC; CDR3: CASSQGRGFGGYGYTF
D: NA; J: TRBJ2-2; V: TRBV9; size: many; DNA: TGTGCCAGCAGCGTAGTACGGGTTGGCGGGGAGCTGTTTTTT; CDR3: CASSVVRVGGELFF
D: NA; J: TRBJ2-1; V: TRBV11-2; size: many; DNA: TGTGCCAGCAGCTCCCCCGGCAGGGGCCATAATGAGCAGTTCTTC; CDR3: CASSSPGRGHNEQFF
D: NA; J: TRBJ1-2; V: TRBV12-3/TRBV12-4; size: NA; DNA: TGTGCCAGCAGTTCTGGGGCGGGCAACGGCTACACCTTC; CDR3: CASSSGAGNGYTF
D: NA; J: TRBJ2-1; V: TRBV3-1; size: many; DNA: TGTGCCAGCAGCCAAGCGGGGACGGAATATTACTCCTACAATGAGCAGTTCTTC; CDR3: CASSQAGTEYYSYNEQFF
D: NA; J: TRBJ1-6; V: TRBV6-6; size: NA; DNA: TGTGCCAGCATTGACAGCAGCTCCTATAATTCACCCCTCCACTTT; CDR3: CASIDSSSYNSPLHF
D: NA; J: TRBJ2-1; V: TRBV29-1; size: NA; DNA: TGCAGCGTGGCCGGGACCCCCTCGTTCTTC; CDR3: CSVAGTPSFF
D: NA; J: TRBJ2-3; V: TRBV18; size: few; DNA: TGTGCCAGCTCACCCCCCCCTTCGAAAGCGGGCGGCGACACAGATACGCAGTATTTT; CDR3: CASSPPPSKAGGDTDTQYF
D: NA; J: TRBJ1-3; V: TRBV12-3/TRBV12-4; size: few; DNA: TGTGCCAGCAGTTTTGGCAGGGTAGCGAACACCATATATTTT; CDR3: CASSFGRVANTIYF
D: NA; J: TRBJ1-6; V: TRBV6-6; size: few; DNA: TGTGCCAGCAGTTACTCGAGGACGGGGGGCGCGAATAATTCACCCCTCCACTTT; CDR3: CASSYSRTGGANNSPLHF
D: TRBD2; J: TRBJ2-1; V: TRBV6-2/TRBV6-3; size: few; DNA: TGTGCCAGCAGTTACTGGCTAGCGGGAGGGGATGAGCAGTTCTTC; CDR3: CASSYWLAGGDEQFF
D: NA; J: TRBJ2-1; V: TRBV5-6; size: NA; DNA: TGTGCCAGCAGCTTGAATAGTGGGAATGAGCAGTTCTTC; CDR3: CASSLNSGNEQFF
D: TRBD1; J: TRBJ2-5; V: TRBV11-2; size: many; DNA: TGTGCCAGCAGCTTAACAGGGGGCAAGCAGACCCAGTACTTC; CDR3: CASSLTGGKQTQYF
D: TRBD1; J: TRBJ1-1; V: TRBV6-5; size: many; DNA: TGTGCCAGCAGGGAGACACAGGGGGCAAACACTGAAGCTTTCTTT; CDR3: CASRETQGANTEAFF
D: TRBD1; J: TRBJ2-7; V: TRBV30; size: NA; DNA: TGTGCCTGGAGTCATGGGACAGGGGGTGCCTACGAGCAGTACTTC; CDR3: CAWSHGTGGAYEQYF
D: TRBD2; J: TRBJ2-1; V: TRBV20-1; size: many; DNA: TGCAGTGCTAGAGCGACTAGCGGGGACTACAATGAGCAGTTCTTC; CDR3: CSARATSGDYNEQFF
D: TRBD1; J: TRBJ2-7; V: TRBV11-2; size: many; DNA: TGTGCCAGCAGCCGCGGACAGGGGGTTTACGAGCAGTACTTC; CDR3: CASSRGQGVYEQYF
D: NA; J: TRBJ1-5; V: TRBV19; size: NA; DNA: TGTGCCAGTAGAGGCAGGGCCGACAATCAGCCCCAGCATTTT; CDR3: CASRGRADNQPQHF
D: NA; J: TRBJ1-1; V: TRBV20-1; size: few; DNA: TGCAGTGCTAGAGATTGGGGGGCCCAGAACACTGAAGCTTTCTTT; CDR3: CSARDWGAQNTEAFF
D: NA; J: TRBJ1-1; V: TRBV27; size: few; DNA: TGTGCCAGCAGTTTCGGGGGAAGCACTGAAGCTTTCTTT; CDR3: CASSFGGSTEAFF
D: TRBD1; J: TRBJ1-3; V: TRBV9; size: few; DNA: TGTGCCAGCAGCGTAGGAGGACAGGGTACCCGAAACACCATATATTTT; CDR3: CASSVGGQGTRNTIYF
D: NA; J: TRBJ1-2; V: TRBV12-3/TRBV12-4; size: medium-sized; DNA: TGTGCCAGCAGCCTTAAAGGGGGTGGCTACACCTTC; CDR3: CASSLKGGGYTF
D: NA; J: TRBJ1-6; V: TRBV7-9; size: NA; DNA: TGTGCCAGCAGCTTAATATCCACGGAGGCCCTCCACTTT; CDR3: CASSLISTEALHF
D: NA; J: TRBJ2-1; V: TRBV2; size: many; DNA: TGTGCCAGCAGTGACCGTATGCCATCCGAGCAGTTCTTC; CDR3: CASSDRMPSEQFF
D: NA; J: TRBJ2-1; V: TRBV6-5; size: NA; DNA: TGTGCCACCCACGGATCCACCTACAATGAGCAGTTCTTC; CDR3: CATHGSTYNEQFF
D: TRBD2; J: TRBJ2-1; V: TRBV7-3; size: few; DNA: TGTGCCAGCAGCTCAAGCGGGGGGGCCAGTGAGCAGTTCTTC; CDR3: CASSSSGGASEQFF
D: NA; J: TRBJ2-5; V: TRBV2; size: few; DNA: TGTGCCAGCAGTGTAACCGCCGGCGAGACCCAGTACTTC; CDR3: CASSVTAGETQYF
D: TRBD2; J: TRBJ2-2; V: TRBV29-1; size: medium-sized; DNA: TGCAGCGTTCCGGGACTAGTATCCCCCGGGGAGCTGTTTTTT; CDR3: CSVPGLVSPGELFF
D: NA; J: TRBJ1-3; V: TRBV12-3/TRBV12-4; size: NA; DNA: TGTGCCAGCAGTTTCCCCCAGGGAGGGAGAAACACCATATATTTT; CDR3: CASSFPQGGRNTIYF
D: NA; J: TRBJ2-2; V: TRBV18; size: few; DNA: TGTGCCAGCTCACCACCAATGTCCGGGGAGCTGTTTTTT; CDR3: CASSPPMSGELFF
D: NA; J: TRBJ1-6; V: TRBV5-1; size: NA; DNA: TGCGCCAGCAGCTTGGCTGGCAGCTCCTATAATTCACCCCCCCACTTT; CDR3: CASSLAGSSYNSPPHF
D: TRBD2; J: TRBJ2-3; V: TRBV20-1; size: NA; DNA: TGCAGTGCTATAGGAGCCCTAGCGGGAAGCACAGATACGCAGTATTTT; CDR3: CSAIGALAGSTDTQYF
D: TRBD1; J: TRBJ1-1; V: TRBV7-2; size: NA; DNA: TGTGCCAGCAGCTCCGGACAGGGACGATGGACTGAAGCTTTCTTT; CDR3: CASSSGQGRWTEAFF
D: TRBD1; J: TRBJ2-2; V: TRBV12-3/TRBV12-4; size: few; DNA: TGTGCCAGCAGTTGGGGACAGGGGGACGGGGAGCTGTTTTTT; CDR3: CASSWGQGDGELFF
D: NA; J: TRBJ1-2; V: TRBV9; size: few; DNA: TGTGCCAGCAGCGCCCCCTTTAATCGCTACACCTTC; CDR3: CASSAPFNRYTF
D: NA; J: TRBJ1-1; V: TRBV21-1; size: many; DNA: TGTGCCAGCATGGCGGTAAGAGGCCCTGAAGCTTTCTTT; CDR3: CASMAVRGPEAFF
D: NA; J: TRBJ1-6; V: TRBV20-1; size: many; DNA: TGCAGTGCTAGAGATCGCAGGGTCGTTTCACCCCTCCACTTT; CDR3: CSARDRRVVSPLHF
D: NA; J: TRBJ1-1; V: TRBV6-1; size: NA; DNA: TGTGCCAGCAGTGCCCCGGGTACAGGGAACACTGAAGCTTTCTTT; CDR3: CASSAPGTGNTEAFF
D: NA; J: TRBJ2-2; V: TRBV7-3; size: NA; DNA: TGTGCCAGCAGCGAGGACTCTAACACCGGGGAGCTGTTTTTT; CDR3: CASSEDSNTGELFF
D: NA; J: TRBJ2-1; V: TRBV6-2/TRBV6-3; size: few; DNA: TGTGCCAGCAGTTACTCGGGCGGGCACAATGAGCAGTTCTTC; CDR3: CASSYSGGHNEQFF
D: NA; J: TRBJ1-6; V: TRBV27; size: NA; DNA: TGTGCCAGCAGTTTTCTCCCTCTTTCTCCCTCCTATAATTCACCCCTCCACTTT; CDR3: CASSFLPLSPSYNSPLHF
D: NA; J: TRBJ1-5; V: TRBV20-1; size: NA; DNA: TGCAGTGCTAGAGATCGACAGGGCAATCAGCCCCAGCATTTT; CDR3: CSARDRQGNQPQHF
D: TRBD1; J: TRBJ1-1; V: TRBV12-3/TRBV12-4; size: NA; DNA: TGTGCCAGCCGACTGACAGGGAGAACTTTCTTT; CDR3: CASRLTGRTFF
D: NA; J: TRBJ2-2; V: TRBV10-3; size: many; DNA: TGTGCCATCAGTTCCATCGACAGGAACACCGGGGAGCTGTTTTTT; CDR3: CAISSIDRNTGELFF
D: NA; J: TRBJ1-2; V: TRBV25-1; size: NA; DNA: TGTGCCAGCAGCCCCGACTGGTATGGCTACACCTTC; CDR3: CASSPDWYGYTF
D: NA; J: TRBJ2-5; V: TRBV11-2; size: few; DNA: TGTGCCAGCAGCTTAGAAGGTCGATTCCGAGAGACCCAGTACTTC; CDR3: CASSLEGRFRETQYF
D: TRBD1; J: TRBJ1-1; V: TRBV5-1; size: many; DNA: TGCGCCAGCAGCAGGGGACAGGTGACCCGAGGAAACACTGAAGCTTTCTTT; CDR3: CASSRGQVTRGNTEAFF
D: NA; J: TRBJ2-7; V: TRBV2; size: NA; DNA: TGTGCCAGCAGTGAAGGGCGGCCCGGGGGGCAGTACTTC; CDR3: CASSEGRPGGQYF
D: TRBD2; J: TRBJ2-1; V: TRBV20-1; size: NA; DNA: TGCAGTGCTAGGGCCCCGGTAGCGGGGGCCCCCTGGCAGTTCTTC; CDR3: CSARAPVAGAPWQFF
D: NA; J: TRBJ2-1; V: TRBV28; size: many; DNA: TGTGCCAGCAGTTCCCTCAGGGGTAATGAGCAGTTCTTC; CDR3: CASSSLRGNEQFF
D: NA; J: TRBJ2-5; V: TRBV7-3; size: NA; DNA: TGTGCCAGCAGCTTACACGGGGTCCAAGAGACCCAGTACTTC; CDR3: CASSLHGVQETQYF
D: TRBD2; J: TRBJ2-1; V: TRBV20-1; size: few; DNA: TGCAGTGCGCTACCTCCTAGCGGATCCTACAATGAGCAGTTCTTC; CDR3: CSALPPSGSYNEQFF
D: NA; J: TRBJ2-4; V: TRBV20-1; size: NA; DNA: TGCAGTGCTAGAGAAGGGAGTGGCAAAGAAAACATTCAGTACTTC; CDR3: CSAREGSGKENIQYF
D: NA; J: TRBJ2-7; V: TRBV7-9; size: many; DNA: TGTGCCAGCAGCCGCGCGAGGGATGAGCAGTACTTC; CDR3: CASSRARDEQYF
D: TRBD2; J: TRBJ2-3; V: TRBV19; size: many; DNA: TGTGCCAGTAGGTCTGCGGGGGTTACTAGCACAGATACGCAGTATTTT; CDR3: CASRSAGVTSTDTQYF